Below are 19 T cell receptor beta chains sequenced from a single sample in a study of blood T cell repertoires in COVID-19. Sequencing was performed with immunoSEQ multiplex PCR; in TCRdb, only in-frame clones are kept and a portion is missing. Of approximately 25,000 clones listed, about two thirds are singletons. Sequenced material: peripheral blood. The origin of the receptors is a woman of 80 years or more with acute or convalescent COVID-19.

This rearrangement joins TRBV2 to TRBJ1-2; tentatively, D is TRBD1 (6 bases). Germline loops: CDR1 SNHLY, CDR2 FYNNEI. V gave up 6 bases and J gave up 0 bases, with 11 bases separating them. CDR3 length equals 14 residues. CDR3 sequence: CASSGTRTNYGYTF. The CDR3 nucleotides are TGTGCCAGCAGCGGGACAAGGACTAACTATGGCTACACCTTC. The whole variable domain, remainder taken from reference TRBV2 and TRBJ1-2, is EPEVTQTPSHQVTQMGQEVILRCVPISNHLYFYWYRQILGQKVEFLVSFYNNEISEKSEIFDDQFSVERPDGSNFTLKIRSTKLEDSAMYFCASSGTRTNYGYTFGSGTRLTVV.

The chain uses TRBV7-9 and TRBJ1-6, with a weak D call TRBD1 (5 bases). CDR1 is SEHNR, CDR2 FQNEAQ, per germline (reference sequence). The length of the CDR3 is 15 residues. The germline V and J ends were trimmed by 4 bases and 8 bases, with 15 bases remaining between them. The CDR3 loop reads CASSSHTGGYSPLHF. CDR3 DNA sequence: TGTGCCAGCAGCTCCCACACCGGGGGGTATTCACCCCTCCACTTT.

V usage is TRBV10-3 and J usage is TRBJ1-4; D perhaps matches TRBD1 (5 bases). The CDR3 length is 15 residues. The germline V gene encodes CDR1 ENHRY and CDR2 SYGVKD. Trimming took 3 bases from V and 2 from J, leaving 10 bases between them. CDR3 coding DNA: TGTGCCATCAGTGATGGAGGGGCGACTAATGAAAAACTGTTTTTT. Amino acid sequence: CAISDGGATNEKLFF.

V and J are TRBV4-3 and TRBJ2-2; 7 nucleotides line up with TRBD2. The trim removed 3 bases at V and 6 bases at J, leaving 10 bases unmatched. The CDR3 loop spans 16 amino acids. Germline V gene sequence: CDR1 LGHNA, CDR2 YSLEER. CDR3 DNA: TGCGCCAGCAGCCACGTTGGCGGGAGAGGTGCCGGGGAGCTGTTTTTT. Translated: CASSHVGGRGAGELFF.

This rearrangement joins TRBV5-1 to TRBJ2-7; 7 nucleotides line up with TRBD2. This CDR3 is built from 15 residues. CDR1 SGHRS and CDR2 YFSETQ come from the germline V gene. The V and J ends lost 2 bases and 2 bases, in that order; junction bases with no gene match: 7. The CDR3, as DNA: TGCGCCAGCAGCTTAGGCGGGAGTGGGACCTACGAGCAGTACTTC. Protein sequence: CASSLGGSGTYEQYF. Drawing the rest from reference TRBV5-1 and TRBJ2-7, the complete variable domain is KAGVTQTPRYLIKTRGQQVTLSCSPISGHRSVSWYQQTPGQGLQFLFEYFSETQRNKGNFPGRFSGRQFSNSRSEMNVSTLELGDSALYLCASSLGGSGTYEQYFGPGTRLTVT.

This chain connects TRBV11-2 to TRBJ2-7, with TRBD1 matching over 11 bases. CDR3 length equals 16 residues. Germline V CDR1 and CDR2: SGHAT, FQNNGV. The J segment lost 5 bases and the V segment lost 4 bases, leaving 10 bases of the junction unmatched. The CDR3 protein is CASSSYRRDRGNEQYF. In DNA form, the CDR3 reads TGTGCCAGCAGCTCTTATCGGCGGGACAGGGGGAACGAGCAGTACTTC.

This clone was counted a few times. This chain joins TRBV7-8 and TRBJ2-7, with 13 positions matching TRBD2. Germline values: CDR1 SGHVS, CDR2 FQNEAQ. The CDR3 is 17 amino acids. Trimming removed 5 bases from V and 3 bases from J; junction bases left unmatched: 10. The CDR3 DNA sequence: TGTGCCAGCAGCCCCCGGGGGACTAGCGGGGCGCACTACGAGCAGTACTTC. Amino acid sequence: CASSPRGTSGAHYEQYF.

The genes are TRBV6-5 and TRBJ1-2, with 7 bases fitting TRBD1. V was pared by 6 bases and J by 7 bases, with 8 bases of the junction left unmatched. CDR3 length equals 13 residues. The germline V gene encodes CDR1 MNHEY and CDR2 SVGAGI. The CDR3 DNA reads TGTGCCAGCAGCCTGGGACAGTTCTCTGGCTACACCTTC. It specifies CASSLGQFSGYTF.

V and J are TRBV14 and TRBJ1-2; 8 positions match TRBD1. V shed 6 bases, J shed 5 bases, and the junction held 8 bases outside the gene matches. Germline loops: CDR1 SGHDN, CDR2 FVKESK. CDR3 length equals 14 residues. CDR3: CASSRQGMRYGYTF. As DNA, the CDR3 is TGTGCCAGCAGTCGACAGGGGATGCGATATGGCTACACCTTC.

In its sample, this clone was seen once. This rearrangement joins TRBV21-1 to TRBJ2-1; TRBD1 is taken as the D call from the table, unchecked against the DNA. TRBV21-1 is a pseudogene. This CDR3 region has 15 residues. CDR3 sequence reads: CASATGTGGFNGQFF. The CDR3 DNA sequence: TGTGCCAGCGCCACCGGGACAGGGGGTTTCAATGGGCAGTTCTTC.

The chain joins TRBV2 to TRBJ1-5; D is possibly TRBD1 (5 bases). With 8 bases removed from V and 0 bases from J, the gap between germline ends came to 8 bases. The V gene's germline CDR1 is SNHLY and CDR2 FYNNEI. The CDR3 is 13 amino acids. CDR3 amino acids: CASQGYSNQPQHF. As DNA, the CDR3 is TGTGCCAGCCAGGGTTATAGCAATCAGCCCCAGCATTTT.

The chain links TRBV14 to TRBJ1-1; TRBD1 matches at 7 bases. Germline V gene sequence: CDR1 SGHDN, CDR2 FVKESK. This CDR3 comprises 17 residues. J lost 5 bases, V lost 3 bases, and 15 bases had no gene match. CDR3 DNA: TGTGCCAGCAGCCATACGCGGGACAGCCGGCGCCGGACTGAAGCTTTCTTT. This codes for CASSHTRDSRRRTEAFF.

Ten or more counts support this clone. This chain uses TRBV10-1 with TRBJ2-2, with D tentatively TRBD1 (5 bases). Germline V gene lookup returns CDR1 WNHNN and CDR2 SYGVQD (reference sequence). The V end was cut by 3 bases, the J end by 6 bases, with 5 bases between. CDR3 length: 12 residues. The CDR3, as DNA: TGCGCCAGCAGTGAACAGGCCGGGGAGCTGTTTTTT. Protein product: CASSEQAGELFF.

The chain links TRBV18 to TRBJ2-6, with a tentative D call TRBD2 (5 bases). The V gene lost 2 bases and the J gene lost 0 bases, with 8 bases spanning the gap. The CDR3 runs to 16 residues. Germline CDR1 and CDR2: KGHSH and LQKENI. CDR3 loop: CASSPTGSSGANVLTF. CDR3 coding DNA: TGTGCCAGCTCACCAACGGGAAGCTCTGGGGCCAACGTCCTGACTTTC.

The chain joins TRBV19 to TRBJ2-2; TRBD2 is a possible D gene (6 bases). The CDR3 consists of 13 residues. Trimming stripped 4 bases from V and 6 bases from J, with 9 bases between. Looked up from germline, CDR1 is LNHDA and CDR2 is SQIVND (reference sequence). CDR3 residues: CASSTTGAGELFF. As DNA, the CDR3 is TGTGCCAGTAGTACCACGGGAGCCGGGGAGCTGTTTTTT.

V usage is TRBV7-2 and J usage is TRBJ2-5, with D unclear. Germline V lookup: CDR1 SGHTA, CDR2 FQGNSA. The CDR3 extends over 13 amino acids. The germline V and J ends were trimmed by 3 bases and 5 bases, with 10 bases remaining between them. CDR3 nucleotides: TGTGCCAGCAGCTTGTCTCTCGGGGAGACCCAGTACTTC. Translated, it gives CASSLSLGETQYF.

There are a few counts of this clone. The V gene is TRBV6-5, the J gene TRBJ1-5; D uncertain. The CDR3 runs 14 residues. V lost 2 bases to trimming and J lost 4 bases, with 9 bases between them. The V gene's germline CDR1 is MNHEY and CDR2 SVGAGI. The CDR3 nucleotides read TGTGCCAGCAGTTACGACGAGACTAATCAGCCCCAGCATTTT. It specifies CASSYDETNQPQHF.

The rearrangement links TRBV5-5 to TRBJ2-1, with 7 bases identical to TRBD2. Per the germline V gene, CDR1 is SGHKS and CDR2 is YYEKEE (reference sequence). Germline trimming cut 2 bases from V and 7 bases from J; bases unmatched to any gene: 6. This CDR3 spans 14 amino acids. For the CDR3, the DNA is TGTGCCAGCAGCTTCTCTAGCGGAGGGAATGAGCAGTTCTTC. Protein sequence: CASSFSSGGNEQFF.

Here the CDR3 DNA reads TGTGCCAGCAGCCAAGAAGGTGCGGGCTACGAGCAGTACTTC. It codes for CASSQEGAGYEQYF. V and J are TRBV3-1 (or the pseudogene TRBV3-2) and TRBJ2-7, with a possible D match to TRBD2 (5 bases). Germline CDR1 reads LGHDT; CDR2 reads YNNKEL (reference sequence). The CDR3 totals 14 residues. V was cut by 0 bases and J by 3 bases, with 9 bases left in between.